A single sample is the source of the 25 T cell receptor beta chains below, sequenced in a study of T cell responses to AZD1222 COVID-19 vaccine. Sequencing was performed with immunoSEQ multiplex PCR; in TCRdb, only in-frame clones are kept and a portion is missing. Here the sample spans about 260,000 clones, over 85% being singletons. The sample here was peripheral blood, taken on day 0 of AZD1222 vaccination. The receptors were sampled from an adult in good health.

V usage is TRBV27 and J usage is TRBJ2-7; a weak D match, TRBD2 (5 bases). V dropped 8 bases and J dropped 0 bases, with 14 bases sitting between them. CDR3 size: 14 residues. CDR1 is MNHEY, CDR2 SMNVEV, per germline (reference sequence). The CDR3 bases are TGTGCCAGCGGGCACGAGCGGAGCTCCTACGAGCAGTACTTC. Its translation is CASGHERSSYEQYF.

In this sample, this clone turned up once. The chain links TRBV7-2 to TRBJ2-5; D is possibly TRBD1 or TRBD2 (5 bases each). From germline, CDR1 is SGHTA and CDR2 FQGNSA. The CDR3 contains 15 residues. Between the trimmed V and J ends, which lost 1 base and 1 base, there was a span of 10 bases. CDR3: CASSLGRGAQETQYF. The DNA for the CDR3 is TGTGCCAGCAGCTTAGGCAGAGGGGCCCAAGAGACCCAGTACTTC. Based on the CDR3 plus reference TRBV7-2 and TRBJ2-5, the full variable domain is GAGVSQSPSNKVTEKGKDVELRCDPISGHTALYWYRQSLGQGLEFLIYFQGNSAPDKSGLPSDRFSAERTGGSVSTLTIQRTQQEDSAVYLCASSLGRGAQETQYFGPGTRLLVL.

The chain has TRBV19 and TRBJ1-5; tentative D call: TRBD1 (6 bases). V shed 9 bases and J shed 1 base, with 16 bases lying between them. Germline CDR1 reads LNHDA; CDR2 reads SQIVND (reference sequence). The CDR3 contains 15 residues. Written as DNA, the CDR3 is TGTGCCAGCCGCACGGCAGGGGCCAGCAATCAGCCCCAGCATTTT. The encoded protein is CASRTAGASNQPQHF. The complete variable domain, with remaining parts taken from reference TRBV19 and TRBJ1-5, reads DGGITQSPKYLFRKEGQNVTLSCEQNLNHDAMYWYRQDPGQGLRLIYYSQIVNDFQKGDIAEGYSVSREKKESFPLTVTSAQKNPTAFYLCASRTAGASNQPQHFGDGTRLSIL.

CDR3 bases: TGTGCCAGCAGAGATAGCGGGGGGGCTGGAGATACGCAGTATTTT. Translated, it gives CASRDSGGAGDTQYF. This chain connects TRBV7-9 to TRBJ2-3, with 11 bases fitting TRBD2. This CDR3 spans 15 amino acids. CDR1 and CDR2 (germline): SEHNR, FQNEAQ (reference sequence). The junction had 7 bases not matched to a gene; V was cut back by 6 bases and J by 5 bases.

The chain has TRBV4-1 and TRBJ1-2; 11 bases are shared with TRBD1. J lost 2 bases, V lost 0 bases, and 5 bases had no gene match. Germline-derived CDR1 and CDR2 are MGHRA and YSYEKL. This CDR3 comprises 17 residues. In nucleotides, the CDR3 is TGCGCCAGCAGCCAAGAAGTCCGGACAGGGGGCAACTATGGCTACACCTTC. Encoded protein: CASSQEVRTGGNYGYTF.

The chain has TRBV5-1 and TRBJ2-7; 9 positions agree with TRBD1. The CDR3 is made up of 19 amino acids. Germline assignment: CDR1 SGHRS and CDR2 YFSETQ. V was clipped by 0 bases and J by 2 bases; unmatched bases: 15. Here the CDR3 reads CASSLAIGQGPRAPYEQYF. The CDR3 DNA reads TGCGCCAGCAGCTTGGCCATAGGACAGGGGCCACGCGCCCCCTACGAGCAGTACTTC.

CDR3 loop: CASSLLAGGPQETQYF. CDR3 coding DNA: TGTGCCAGCAGTTTACTAGCGGGAGGGCCCCAAGAGACCCAGTACTTC. V and J are TRBV28 and TRBJ2-5; 12 bases are shared with TRBD2. V shed 2 bases and J 1 base; nucleotides not matched to a gene: 2. The CDR3 covers 16 residues. The V gene's germline CDR1 is MDHEN and CDR2 SYDVKM.

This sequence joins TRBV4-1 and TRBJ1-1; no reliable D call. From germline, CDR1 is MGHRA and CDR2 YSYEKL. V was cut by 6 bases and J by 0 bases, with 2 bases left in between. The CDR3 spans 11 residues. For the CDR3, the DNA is TGCGCCAGCAGTATGAACACTGAAGCTTTCTTT. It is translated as CASSMNTEAFF.

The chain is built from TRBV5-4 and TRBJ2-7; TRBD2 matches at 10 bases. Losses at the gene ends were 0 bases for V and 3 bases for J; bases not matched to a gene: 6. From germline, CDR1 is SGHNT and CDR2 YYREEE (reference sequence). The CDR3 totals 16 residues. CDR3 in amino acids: CASSLGGLAGDYEQYF. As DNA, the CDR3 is TGTGCCAGCAGCTTGGGGGGCCTAGCGGGGGACTACGAGCAGTACTTC.

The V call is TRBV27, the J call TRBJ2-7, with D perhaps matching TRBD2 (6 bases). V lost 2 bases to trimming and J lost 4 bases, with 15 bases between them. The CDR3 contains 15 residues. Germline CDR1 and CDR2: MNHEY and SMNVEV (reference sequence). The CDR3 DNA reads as TGTGCCAGCAGTTTAGGGGCAGGGAGGCGGTACGAGCAGTACTTC. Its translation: CASSLGAGRRYEQYF.

This CDR3 is CASSLFASGNEQYF. CDR3 nucleotide sequence: TGCGCCAGCAGCTTGTTTGCCTCGGGGAACGAGCAGTACTTC. This rearrangement joins TRBV5-1 to TRBJ2-7; D may be TRBD2 (5 bases). Germline CDR1 is SGHRS and CDR2 is YFSETQ. This CDR3 is built from 14 residues. V was cut by 1 base and J by 5 bases, with 13 bases left in between.

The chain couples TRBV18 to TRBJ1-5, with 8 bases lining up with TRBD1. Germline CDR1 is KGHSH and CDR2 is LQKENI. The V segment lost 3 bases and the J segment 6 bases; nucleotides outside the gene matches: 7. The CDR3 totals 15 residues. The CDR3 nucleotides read TGTGCCAGCTCACCTCTGACAGGGGCTAGTCAGCCCCAGCATTTT. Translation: CASSPLTGASQPQHF.

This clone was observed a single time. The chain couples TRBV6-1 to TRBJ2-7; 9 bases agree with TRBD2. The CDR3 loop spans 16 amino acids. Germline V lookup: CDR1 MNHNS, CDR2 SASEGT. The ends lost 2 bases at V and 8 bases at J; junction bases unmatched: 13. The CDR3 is CASSERGGGAPTKQYF. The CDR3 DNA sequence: TGTGCCAGCAGTGAAAGGGGCGGGGGGGCCCCAACGAAGCAGTACTTC.

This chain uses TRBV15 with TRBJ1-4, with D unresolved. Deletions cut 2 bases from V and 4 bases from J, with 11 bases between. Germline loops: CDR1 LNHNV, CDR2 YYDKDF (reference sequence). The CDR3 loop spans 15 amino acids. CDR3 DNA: TGTGCCACCAGCAGAAGAACATCGGGTAATGAAAAACTGTTTTTT. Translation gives CATSRRTSGNEKLFF.

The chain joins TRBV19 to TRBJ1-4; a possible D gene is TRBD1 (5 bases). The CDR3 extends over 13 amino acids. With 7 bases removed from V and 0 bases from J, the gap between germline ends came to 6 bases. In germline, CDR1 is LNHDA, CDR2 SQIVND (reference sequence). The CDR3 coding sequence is TGTGCCAGTAAAGGGGCAACTAATGAAAAACTGTTTTTT. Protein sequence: CASKGATNEKLFF.

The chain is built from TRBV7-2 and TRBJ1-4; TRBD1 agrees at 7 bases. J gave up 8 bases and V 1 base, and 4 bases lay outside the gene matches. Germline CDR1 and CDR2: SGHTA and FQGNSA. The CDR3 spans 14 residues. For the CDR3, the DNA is TGTGCCAGCAGCTTAGACAGGGGTGGAGAAAAACTGTTTTTT. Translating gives CASSLDRGGEKLFF.

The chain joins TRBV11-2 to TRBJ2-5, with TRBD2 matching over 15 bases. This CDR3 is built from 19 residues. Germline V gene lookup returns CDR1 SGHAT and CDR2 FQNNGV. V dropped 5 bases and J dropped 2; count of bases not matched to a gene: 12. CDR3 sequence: CASSELGLAGGLRQETQYF. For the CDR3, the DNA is TGTGCCAGCAGCGAGTTAGGACTAGCGGGGGGGTTACGGCAAGAGACCCAGTACTTC.

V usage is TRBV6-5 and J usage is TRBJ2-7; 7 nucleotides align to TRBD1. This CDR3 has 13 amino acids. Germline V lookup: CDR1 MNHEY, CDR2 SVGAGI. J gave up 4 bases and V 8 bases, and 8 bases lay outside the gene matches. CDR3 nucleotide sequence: TGTGCCAGCGGGGGACAGCCCTATTACGAGCAGTACTTC. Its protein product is CASGGQPYYEQYF.

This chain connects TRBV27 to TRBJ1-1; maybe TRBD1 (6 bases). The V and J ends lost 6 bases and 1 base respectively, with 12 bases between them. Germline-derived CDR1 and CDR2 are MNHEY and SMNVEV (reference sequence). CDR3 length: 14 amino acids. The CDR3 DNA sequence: TGTGCCAGCAGCCCTTGGGACAAGAACACTGAAGCTTTCTTT. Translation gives CASSPWDKNTEAFF.

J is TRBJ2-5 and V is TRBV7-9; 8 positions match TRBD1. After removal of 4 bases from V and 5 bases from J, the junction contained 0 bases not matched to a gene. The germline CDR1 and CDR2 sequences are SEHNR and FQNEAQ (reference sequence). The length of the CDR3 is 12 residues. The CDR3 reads CASSWTGETQYF. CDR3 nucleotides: TGTGCCAGCAGCTGGACAGGGGAGACCCAGTACTTC. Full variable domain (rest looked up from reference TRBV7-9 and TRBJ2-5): DTGVSQNPRHKITKRGQNVTFRCDPISEHNRLYWYRQTLGQGPEFLTYFQNEAQLEKSRLLSDRFSAERPKGSFSTLEIQRTEQGDSAMYLCASSWTGETQYFGPGTRLLVL.

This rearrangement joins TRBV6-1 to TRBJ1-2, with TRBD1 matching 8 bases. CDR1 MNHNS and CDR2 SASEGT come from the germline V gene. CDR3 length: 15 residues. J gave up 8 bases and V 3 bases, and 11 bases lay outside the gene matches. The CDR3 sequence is CASSDDYRGFGGYTF. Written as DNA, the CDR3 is TGTGCCAGCAGTGATGACTACAGGGGGTTCGGAGGCTACACCTTC.

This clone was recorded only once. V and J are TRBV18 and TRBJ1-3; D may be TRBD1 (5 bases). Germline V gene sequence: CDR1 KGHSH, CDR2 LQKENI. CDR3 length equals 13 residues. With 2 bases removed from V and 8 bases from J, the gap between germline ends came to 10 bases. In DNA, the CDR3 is TGTGCCAGCTCACCAGCCTCCAGGGACACCATATATTTT. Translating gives CASSPASRDTIYF.

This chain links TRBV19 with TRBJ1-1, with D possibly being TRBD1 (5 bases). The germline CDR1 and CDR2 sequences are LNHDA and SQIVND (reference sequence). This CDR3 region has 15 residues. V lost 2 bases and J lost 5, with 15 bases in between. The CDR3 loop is CASSIKGPGGTEAFF. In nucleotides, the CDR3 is TGTGCCAGTAGTATAAAGGGACCCGGAGGGACTGAAGCTTTCTTT. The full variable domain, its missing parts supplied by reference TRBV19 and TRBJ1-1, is DGGITQSPKYLFRKEGQNVTLSCEQNLNHDAMYWYRQDPGQGLRLIYYSQIVNDFQKGDIAEGYSVSREKKESFPLTVTSAQKNPTAFYLCASSIKGPGGTEAFFGQGTRLTVV.

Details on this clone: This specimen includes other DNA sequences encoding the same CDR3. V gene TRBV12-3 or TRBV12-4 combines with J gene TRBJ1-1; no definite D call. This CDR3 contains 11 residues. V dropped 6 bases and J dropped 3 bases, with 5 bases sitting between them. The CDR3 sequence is CASSGYTEAFF. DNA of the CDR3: TGTGCCAGCAGCGGATACACTGAAGCTTTCTTT.

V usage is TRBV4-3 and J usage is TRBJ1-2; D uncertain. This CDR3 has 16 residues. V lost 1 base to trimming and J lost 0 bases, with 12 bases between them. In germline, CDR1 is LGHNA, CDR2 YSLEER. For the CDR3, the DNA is TGCGCCAGCAGCCAAGTTTTGGTCGCCTCTAACTATGGCTACACCTTC. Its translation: CASSQVLVASNYGYTF.